One T cell receptor (beta chain) is described in this entry. Its antigen is unknown. Authors of the study amplified TCR beta CDR3 regions from RNA transcripts. The study used the HTBI primer set for a first-round RT-PCR of the TCR CDR3. In TCRdb, the multiplex PCR reads were re-called with MiXCR into one record per CDR3 protein. This table has about 640,000 distinct CDR3 sequences, roughly 15% appearing once. The V and J ends lost 4 bases and 2 bases, in that order; junction bases with no gene match: 6. The CDR3 runs to 15 residues. The germline V gene has CDR1 LNHDA and CDR2 SQIVND (reference sequence). The sample belongs to a study of T cells in Graves' hyperthyroidism and ophthalmopathy. Study information: Peripheral blood was collected at initial diagnosis, before any treatment.

Points from the study as a whole: Most expanded thyroid clonotypes above 0.001 also appeared in blood. Ophthalmopathy got predicted by the model a median roughly 6.4 months before its onset.

In making diagnoses, clinical symptoms, serum thyroxine and TRAb, thyroid ultrasound and orbital computed tomography were all used. The chain is built from TRBV19 and TRBJ1-2, with 8 bases aligning to TRBD1. Sequenced: blood. The origin of this receptor is a woman in her forties or fifties with Graves' ophthalmopathy. The CDR3 DNA reads as TGTGCCAGTAGTACGACGGGACAGGAGAACTATGGCTACACCTTC. Its translation is CASSTTGQENYGYTF.